A selection of T cell receptor beta chains follows, all from one sample in a study of T cells after yellow fever vaccination. Each CDR3 protein is one row after TCRdb ran MiXCR on the 5' RACE reads. The table shows over 300,000 distinct CDR3 sequences, with around 3.9% occurring only once. The input for sequencing was PBMCs, taken on the day of the yellow fever booster vaccination. Receptors originate from a young man who received the YFV17D yellow fever vaccine. Both conserved end residues are trimmed from each CDR3. Fields, in order: J gene, clone size, V gene, CDR3 protein. Expanded clones get a size class; other rows say once, few or many, or leave the size out.

j_call: TRBJ1-5; clone_size: many; v_call: TRBV9; cdr3_aa: ASSPGARKNQPQH
j_call: TRBJ1-2; clone_size: -; v_call: TRBV7-2; cdr3_aa: ASSPGPWDYGYT
j_call: TRBJ2-5; clone_size: -; v_call: TRBV7-3; cdr3_aa: ASSLGPEAGGKETQY
j_call: TRBJ2-3; clone_size: many; v_call: TRBV4-3; cdr3_aa: ASSRHPQGDTDTQY
j_call: TRBJ2-7; clone_size: few; v_call: TRBV7-9; cdr3_aa: ASSLVRLDEQY
j_call: TRBJ1-1; clone_size: -; v_call: TRBV21-1; cdr3_aa: ASIRRDRHTEAF
j_call: TRBJ2-3; clone_size: -; v_call: TRBV6-5; cdr3_aa: ASRSAGDTQY
j_call: TRBJ2-1; clone_size: few; v_call: TRBV27; cdr3_aa: ASSLSVSSYNEQF
j_call: TRBJ2-3; clone_size: many; v_call: TRBV7-2; cdr3_aa: ASSLSRGGGPDTQY
j_call: TRBJ1-1; clone_size: many; v_call: TRBV12-3/TRBV12-4; cdr3_aa: ASSLMASMNTEAF